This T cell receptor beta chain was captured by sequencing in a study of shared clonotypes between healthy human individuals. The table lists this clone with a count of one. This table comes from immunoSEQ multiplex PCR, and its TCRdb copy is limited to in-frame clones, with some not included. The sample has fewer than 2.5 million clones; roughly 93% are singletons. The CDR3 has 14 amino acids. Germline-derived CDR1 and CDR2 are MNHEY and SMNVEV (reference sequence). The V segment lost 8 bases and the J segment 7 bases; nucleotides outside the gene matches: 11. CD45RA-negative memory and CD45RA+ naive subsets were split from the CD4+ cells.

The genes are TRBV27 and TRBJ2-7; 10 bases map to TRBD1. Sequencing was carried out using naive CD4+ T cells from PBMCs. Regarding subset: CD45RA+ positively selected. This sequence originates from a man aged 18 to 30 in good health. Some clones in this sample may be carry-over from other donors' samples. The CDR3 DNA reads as TGTGCCAGCCGCCGGGACAGGGGAACAGAAGAGCAGTACTTC. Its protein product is CASRRDRGTEEQYF.